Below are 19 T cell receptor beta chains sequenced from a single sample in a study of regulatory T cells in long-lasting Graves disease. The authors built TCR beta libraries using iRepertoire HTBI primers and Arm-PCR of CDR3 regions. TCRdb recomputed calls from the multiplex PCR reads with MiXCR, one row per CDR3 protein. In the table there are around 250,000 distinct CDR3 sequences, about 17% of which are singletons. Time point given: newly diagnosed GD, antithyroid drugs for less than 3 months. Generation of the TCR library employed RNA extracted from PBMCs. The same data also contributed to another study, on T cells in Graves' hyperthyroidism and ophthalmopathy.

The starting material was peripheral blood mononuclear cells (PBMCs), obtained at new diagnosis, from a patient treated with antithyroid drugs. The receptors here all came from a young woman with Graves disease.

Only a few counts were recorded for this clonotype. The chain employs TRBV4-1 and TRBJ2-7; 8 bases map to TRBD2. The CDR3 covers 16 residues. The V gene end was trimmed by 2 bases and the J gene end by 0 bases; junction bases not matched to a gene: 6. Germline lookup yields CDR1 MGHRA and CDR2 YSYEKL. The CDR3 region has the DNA TGCGCCAGCAGCCAACCTAGAAGCGGGGGCTCCTACGAGCAGTACTTC. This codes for CASSQPRSGGSYEQYF.

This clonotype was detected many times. The chain's CDR3 is CASSFGLRSSYEQYF. CDR3 DNA sequence: TGTGCCAGCAGTTTCGGACTTCGGAGCTCCTACGAGCAGTACTTC. V gene TRBV27 combines with J gene TRBJ2-7; a weak D match, TRBD2 (5 bases). The V gene's germline CDR1 is MNHEY and CDR2 SMNVEV (reference sequence). The CDR3 contains 15 residues. V lost 3 bases and J 0 bases, leaving 12 bases between the germline ends.

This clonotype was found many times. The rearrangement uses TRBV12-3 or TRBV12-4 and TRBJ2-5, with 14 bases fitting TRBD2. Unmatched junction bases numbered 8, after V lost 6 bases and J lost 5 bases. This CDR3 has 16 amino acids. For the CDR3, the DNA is TGTGCCAGCAGCGGACTAGCGGGGGGTGCCGGGGAGACCCAGTACTTC. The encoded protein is CASSGLAGGAGETQYF.

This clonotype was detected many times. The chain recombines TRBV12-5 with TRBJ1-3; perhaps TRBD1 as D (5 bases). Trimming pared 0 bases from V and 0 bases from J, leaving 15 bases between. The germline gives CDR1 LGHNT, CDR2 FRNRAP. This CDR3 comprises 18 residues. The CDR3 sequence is CASGLVRGGRSSGNTIYF. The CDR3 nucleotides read TGTGCTAGTGGTTTGGTACGGGGCGGACGCAGCTCTGGAAACACCATATATTTT.

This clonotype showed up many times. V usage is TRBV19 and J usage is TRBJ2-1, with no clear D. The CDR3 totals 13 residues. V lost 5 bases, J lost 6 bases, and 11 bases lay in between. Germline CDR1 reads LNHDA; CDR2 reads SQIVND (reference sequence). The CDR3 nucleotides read TGTGCCAGTAGTGCGGACCAGAGCAATGAGCAGTTCTTC. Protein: CASSADQSNEQFF.

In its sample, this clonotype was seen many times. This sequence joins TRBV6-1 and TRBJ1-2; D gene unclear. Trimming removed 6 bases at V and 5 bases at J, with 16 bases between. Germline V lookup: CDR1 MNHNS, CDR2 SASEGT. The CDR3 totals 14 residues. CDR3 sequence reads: CASSPGPLGYGYTF. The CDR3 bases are TGTGCCAGCAGCCCGGGCCCTCTAGGGTATGGCTACACCTTC.

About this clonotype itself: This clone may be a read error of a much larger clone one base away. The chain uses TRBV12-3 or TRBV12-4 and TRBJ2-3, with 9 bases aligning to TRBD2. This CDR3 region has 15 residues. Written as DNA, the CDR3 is TGTGTCAGCAGTCATACTAGCGGGCGCACAGATACGCAGTATTTT. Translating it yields CVSSHTSGRTDTQYF.

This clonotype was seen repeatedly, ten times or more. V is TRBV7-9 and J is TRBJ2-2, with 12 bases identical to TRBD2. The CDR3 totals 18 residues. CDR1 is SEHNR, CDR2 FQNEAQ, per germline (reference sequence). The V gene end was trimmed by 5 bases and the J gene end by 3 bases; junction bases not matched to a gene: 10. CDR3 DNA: TGTGCCAGCAGCCGAGCGCGGACTAGCGGGGAAGACACCGGGGAGCTGTTTTTT. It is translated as CASSRARTSGEDTGELFF.

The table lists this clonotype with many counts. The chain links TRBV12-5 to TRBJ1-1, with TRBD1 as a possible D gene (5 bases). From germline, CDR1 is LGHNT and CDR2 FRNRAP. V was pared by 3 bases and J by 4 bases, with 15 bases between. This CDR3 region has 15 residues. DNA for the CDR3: TGTGCTAGTGGTTTAAATCTGGACGGGGGCACTGAAGCTTTCTTT. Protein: CASGLNLDGGTEAFF.

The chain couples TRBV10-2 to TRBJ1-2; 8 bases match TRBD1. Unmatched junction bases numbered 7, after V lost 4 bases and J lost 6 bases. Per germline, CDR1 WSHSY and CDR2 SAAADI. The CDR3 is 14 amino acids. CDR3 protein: CASSGPRQGHGYTF. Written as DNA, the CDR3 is TGCGCCAGCAGTGGCCCGAGACAGGGGCATGGCTACACCTTC.

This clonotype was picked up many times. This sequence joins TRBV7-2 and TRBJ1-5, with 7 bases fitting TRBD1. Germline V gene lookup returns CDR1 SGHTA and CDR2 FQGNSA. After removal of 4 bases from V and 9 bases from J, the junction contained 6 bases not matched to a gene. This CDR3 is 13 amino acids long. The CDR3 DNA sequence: TGTGCCAGCAGCTCTGACAGGGAGTGGCCCCAGCATTTT. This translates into CASSSDREWPQHF.

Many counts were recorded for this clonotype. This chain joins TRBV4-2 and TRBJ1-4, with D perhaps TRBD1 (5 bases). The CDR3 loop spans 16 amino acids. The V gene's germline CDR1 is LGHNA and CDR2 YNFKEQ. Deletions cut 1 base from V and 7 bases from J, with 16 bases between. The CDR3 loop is CASSQGRDQVSEKLFF. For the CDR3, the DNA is TGTGCCAGCAGCCAAGGGAGGGACCAGGTCTCTGAAAAACTGTTTTTT.

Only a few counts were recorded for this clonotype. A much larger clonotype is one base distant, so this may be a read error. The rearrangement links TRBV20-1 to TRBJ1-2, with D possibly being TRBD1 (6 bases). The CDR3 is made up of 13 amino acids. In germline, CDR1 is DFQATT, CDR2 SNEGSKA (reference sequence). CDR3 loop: CSASWTEGKGYAF. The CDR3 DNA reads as TGCAGTGCTTCCTGGACAGAGGGAAAGGGCTACGCCTTC.

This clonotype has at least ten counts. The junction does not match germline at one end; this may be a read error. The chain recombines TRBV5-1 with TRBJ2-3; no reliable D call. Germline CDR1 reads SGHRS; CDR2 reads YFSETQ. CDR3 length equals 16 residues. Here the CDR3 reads CASSWVTPSRTDTQYF. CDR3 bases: TGCGCCAGCAGCTGGGTGACACCGAGTCGCACAGATACGCAGTACTTT.

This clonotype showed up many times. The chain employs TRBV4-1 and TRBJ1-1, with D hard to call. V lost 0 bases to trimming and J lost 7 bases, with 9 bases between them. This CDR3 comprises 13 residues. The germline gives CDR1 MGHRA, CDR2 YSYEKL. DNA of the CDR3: TGCGCCAGCAGCCAAGATAGGGAGGGTGAAGCTTTCTTT. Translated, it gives CASSQDREGEAFF.

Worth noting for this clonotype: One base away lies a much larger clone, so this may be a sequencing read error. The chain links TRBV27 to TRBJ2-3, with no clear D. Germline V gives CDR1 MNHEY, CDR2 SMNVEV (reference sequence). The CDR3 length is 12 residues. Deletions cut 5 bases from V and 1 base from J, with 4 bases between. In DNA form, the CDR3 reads TGTGCCAGCAGTGACCGCACAGATACGCAGTATTTT. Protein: CASSDRTDTQYF.

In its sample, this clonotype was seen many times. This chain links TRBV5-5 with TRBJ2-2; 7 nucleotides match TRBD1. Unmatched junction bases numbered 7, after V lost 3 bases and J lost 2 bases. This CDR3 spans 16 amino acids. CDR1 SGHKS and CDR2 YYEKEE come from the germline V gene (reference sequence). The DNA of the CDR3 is TGTGCCAGCAGCTATACCGGGACAGCAAACACCGGGGAGCTGTTTTTT. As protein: CASSYTGTANTGELFF.

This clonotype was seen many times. DNA for the CDR3: TGTGCCAGCAGCTTGTCCGGGCGCGGGACTAGCACAGATACGCAGTATTTT. Amino acids: CASSLSGRGTSTDTQYF. The rearrangement uses TRBV7-3 and TRBJ2-3; the D gene is possibly TRBD2 (6 bases). V lost 3 bases and J lost 0, with 16 bases in between. CDR3 length: 17 amino acids. Germline lookup yields CDR1 SGHTA and CDR2 FQGTGA.

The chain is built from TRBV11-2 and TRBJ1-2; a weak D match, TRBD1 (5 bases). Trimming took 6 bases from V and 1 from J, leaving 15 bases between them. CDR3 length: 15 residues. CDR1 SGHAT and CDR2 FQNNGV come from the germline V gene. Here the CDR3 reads CASRPPGLINYGYTF. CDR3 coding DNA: TGTGCCAGCAGACCCCCGGGACTAATTAACTATGGCTACACCTTC.